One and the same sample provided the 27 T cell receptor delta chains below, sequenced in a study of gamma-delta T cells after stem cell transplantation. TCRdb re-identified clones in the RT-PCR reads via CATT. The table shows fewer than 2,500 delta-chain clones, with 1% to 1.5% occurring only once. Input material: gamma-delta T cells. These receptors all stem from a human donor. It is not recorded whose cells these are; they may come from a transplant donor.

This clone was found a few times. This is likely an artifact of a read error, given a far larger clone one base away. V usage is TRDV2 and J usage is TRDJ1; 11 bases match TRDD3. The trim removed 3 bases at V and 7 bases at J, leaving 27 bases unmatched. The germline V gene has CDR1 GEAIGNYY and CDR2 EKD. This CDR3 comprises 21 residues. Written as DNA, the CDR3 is TGTGCCTGTGACGCCGTCCCTTCCTACGCTGGGGGATACCGGGCGGGAATTAAACTCATCTTT. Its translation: CACDAVPSYAGGYRAGIKLIF.

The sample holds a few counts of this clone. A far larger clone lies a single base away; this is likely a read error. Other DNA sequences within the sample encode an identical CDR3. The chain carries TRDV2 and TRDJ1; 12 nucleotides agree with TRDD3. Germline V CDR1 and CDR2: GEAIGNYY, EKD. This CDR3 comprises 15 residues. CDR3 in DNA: TGTGCCTGTGACACTCTGGGGGATACGGCCGATAAACTTATCTTT. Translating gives CACDTLGDTADKLIF.

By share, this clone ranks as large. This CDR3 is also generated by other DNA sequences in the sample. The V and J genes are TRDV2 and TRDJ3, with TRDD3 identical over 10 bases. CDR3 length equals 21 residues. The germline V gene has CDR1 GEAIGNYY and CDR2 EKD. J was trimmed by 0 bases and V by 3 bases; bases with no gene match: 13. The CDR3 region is CACDSVLGDFLSSWDTRQMFF. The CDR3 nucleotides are TGTGCCTGTGACTCTGTACTGGGGGATTTTCTCAGCTCCTGGGACACCCGACAGATGTTTTTC.

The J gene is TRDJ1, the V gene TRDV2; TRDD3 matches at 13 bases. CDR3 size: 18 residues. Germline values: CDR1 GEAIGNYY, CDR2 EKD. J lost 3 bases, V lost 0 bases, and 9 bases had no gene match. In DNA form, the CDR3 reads TGTGCCTGTGACACCGCAACTGGGGGATACGAGAAGGCCGATAAACTCATCTTT. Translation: CACDTATGGYEKADKLIF.

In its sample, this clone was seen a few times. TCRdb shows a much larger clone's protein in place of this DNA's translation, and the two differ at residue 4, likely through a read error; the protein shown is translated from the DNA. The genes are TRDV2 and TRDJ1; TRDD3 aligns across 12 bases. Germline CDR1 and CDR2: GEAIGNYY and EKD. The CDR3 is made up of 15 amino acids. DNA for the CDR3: TGTGCCTGTAACTCTATACTGGGGGATACCGCTAAACTCATCTTT. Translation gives CACNSILGDTAKLIF.

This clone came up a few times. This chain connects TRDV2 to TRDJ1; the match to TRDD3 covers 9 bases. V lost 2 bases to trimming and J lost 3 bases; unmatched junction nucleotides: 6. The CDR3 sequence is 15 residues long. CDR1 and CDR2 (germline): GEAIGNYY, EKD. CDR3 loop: CACDILGEVSDKLIF. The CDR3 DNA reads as TGTGCCTGTGACATACTGGGGGAGGTCTCCGATAAACTCATCTTT.

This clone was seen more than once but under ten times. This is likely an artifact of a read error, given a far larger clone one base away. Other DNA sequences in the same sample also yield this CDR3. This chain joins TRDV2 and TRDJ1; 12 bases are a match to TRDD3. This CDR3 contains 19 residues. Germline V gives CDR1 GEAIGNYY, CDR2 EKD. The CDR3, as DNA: TGTGCCTGCGACACCGTTCTTACTGGGGGATACAGGTACACCGATAAACTCATCTTT. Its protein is CACDTVLTGGYRYTDKLIF.

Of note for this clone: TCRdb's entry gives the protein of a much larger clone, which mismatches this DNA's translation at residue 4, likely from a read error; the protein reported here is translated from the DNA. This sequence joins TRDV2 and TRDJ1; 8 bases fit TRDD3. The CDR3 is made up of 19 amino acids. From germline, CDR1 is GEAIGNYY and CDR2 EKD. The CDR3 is CACGTIGAVLGDPPARLIF. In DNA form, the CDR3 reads TGTGCCTGTGGCACCATTGGAGCCGTCTTGGGGGATCCCCCGGCTAGACTCATCTTT.

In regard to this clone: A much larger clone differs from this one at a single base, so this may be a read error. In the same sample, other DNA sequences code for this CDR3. For the CDR3, the DNA is TGTGCCCTTGGGGAACATTCCAACCTTCTGGGGATCCCTGACACCGATAAACTCATCTTT. Amino acid sequence: CALGEHSNLLGIPDTDKLIF. The J gene is TRDJ1, the V gene TRDV1, with D perhaps TRDD3 (6 bases). This CDR3 comprises 20 residues. The germline V gene has CDR1 TSWWSYY and CDR2 QGS.

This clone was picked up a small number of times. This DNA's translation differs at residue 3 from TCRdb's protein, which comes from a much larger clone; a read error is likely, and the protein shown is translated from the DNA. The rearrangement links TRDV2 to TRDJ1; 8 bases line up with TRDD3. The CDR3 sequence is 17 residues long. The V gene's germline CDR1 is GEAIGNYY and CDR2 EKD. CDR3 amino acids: CARDPVLGALYTDKLIF. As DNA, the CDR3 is TGTGCCCGTGACCCGGTACTGGGGGCCCTGTACACCGATAAACTCATCTTT.

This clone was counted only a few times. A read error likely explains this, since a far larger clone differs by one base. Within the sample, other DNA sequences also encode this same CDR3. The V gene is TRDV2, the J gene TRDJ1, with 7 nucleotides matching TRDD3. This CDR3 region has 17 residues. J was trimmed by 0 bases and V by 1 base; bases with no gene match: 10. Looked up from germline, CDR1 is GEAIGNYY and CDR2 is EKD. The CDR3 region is CACDTLGGQTNTDKLIF. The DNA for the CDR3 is TGTGCCTGTGACACACTTGGGGGACAAACCAACACCGATAAACTCATCTTT.

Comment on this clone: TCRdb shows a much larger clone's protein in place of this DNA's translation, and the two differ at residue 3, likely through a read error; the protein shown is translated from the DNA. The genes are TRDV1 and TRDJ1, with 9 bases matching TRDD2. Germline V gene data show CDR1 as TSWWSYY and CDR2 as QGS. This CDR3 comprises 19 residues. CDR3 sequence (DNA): TGTGCTCCTGGGGAACTTGGTCCTTCCTACGTTAGGGGAACCGATAAACTCATCTTT. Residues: CAPGELGPSYVRGTDKLIF.

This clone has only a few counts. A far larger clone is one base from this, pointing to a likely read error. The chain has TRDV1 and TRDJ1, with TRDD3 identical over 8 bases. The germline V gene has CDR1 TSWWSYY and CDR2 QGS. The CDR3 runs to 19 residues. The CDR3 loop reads CAPGDTMGDVIRGTDKLIF. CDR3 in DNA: TGTGCTCCTGGGGATACCATGGGGGACGTAATCCGGGGTACCGATAAACTCATCTTT.

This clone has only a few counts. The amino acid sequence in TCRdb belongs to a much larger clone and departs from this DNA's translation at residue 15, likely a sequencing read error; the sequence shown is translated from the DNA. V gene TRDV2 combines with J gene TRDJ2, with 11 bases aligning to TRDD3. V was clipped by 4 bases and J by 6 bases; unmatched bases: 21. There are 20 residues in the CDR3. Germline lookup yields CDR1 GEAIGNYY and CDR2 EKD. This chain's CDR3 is CACDPLIPVLGDIGPAQLFF. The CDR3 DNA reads TGTGCCTGTGATCCTCTCATCCCGGTACTGGGGGATATAGGGCCAGCACAACTCTTCTTT.

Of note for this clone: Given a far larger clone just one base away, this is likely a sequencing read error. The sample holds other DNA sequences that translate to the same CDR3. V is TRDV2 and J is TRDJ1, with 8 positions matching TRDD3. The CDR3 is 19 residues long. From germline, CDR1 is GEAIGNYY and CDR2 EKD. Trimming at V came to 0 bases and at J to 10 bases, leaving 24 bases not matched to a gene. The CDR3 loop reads CACDTIGAVLGDPPARLIF. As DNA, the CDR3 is TGTGCCTGTGACACCATTGGAGCCGTCTTGGGGGATCCCCCGGCCAGACTCATCTTT.

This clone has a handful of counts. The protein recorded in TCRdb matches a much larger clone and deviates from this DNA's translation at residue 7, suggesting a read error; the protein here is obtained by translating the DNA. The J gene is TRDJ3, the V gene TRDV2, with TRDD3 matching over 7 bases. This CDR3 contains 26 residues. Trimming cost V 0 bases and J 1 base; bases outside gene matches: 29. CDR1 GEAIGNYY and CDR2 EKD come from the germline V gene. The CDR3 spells CACDTVNPPGLGATLLSSWDTRQMFF. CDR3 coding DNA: TGTGCCTGTGACACCGTAAACCCCCCGGGGCTGGGGGCCACCCTTCTCAGTTCCTGGGACACCCGACAGATGTTTTTC.

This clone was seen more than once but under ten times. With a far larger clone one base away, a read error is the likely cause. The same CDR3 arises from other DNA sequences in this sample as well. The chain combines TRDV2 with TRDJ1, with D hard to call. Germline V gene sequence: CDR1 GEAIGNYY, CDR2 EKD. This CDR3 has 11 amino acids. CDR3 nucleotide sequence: TGTGCCTGTGACACCGGGCCCGGGTGGATCTTC. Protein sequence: CACDTGPGWIF.

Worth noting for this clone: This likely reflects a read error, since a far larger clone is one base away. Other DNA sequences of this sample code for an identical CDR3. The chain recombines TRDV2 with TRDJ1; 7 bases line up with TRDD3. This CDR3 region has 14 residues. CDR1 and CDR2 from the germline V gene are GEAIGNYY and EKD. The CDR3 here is CACDSLLGKDKLIF. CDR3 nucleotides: TGTGCCTGTGACTCGTTACTGGGGAAAGATAAGCTCATCTTT.

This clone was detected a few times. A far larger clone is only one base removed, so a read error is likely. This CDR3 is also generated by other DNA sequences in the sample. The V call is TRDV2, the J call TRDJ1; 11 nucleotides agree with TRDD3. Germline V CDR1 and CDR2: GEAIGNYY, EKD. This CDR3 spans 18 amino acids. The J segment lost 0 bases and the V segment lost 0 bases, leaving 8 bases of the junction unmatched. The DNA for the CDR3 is TGTGCCTGTGACACCTTATCTGGGGGATACCATTACACCGATAAACTCATCTTT. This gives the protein CACDTLSGGYHYTDKLIF.

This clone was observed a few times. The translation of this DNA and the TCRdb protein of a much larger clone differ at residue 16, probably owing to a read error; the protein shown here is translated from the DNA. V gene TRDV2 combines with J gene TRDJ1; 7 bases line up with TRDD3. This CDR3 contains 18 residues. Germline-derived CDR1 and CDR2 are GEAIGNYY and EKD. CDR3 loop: CACDTVADLSGDRGKPIF. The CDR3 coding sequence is TGTGCCTGTGACACCGTTGCGGATTTATCGGGGGATCGGGGTAAACCCATCTTT.

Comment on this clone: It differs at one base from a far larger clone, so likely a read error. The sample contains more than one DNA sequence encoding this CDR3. CDR3 DNA: TGTGCTCTTGGGGGGACCTTCCTTGGGGGATACGGGGTGGCCGACAAACTCATCTTT. Its translation: CALGGTFLGGYGVADKLIF. The chain couples TRDV1 to TRDJ1; 11 bases line up with TRDD3. The CDR3 totals 19 residues. Per germline, CDR1 TSWWSYY and CDR2 QGS.

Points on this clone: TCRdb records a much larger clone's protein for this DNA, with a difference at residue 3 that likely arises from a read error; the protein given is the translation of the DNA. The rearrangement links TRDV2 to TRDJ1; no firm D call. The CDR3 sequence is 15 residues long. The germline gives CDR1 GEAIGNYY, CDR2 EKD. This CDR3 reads CARDTIRPRTDKLIF. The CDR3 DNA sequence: TGTGCCCGTGACACCATTCGCCCTCGGACCGATAAGCTCATCTTT.

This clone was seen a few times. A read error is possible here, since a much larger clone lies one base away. CDR3 coding DNA: TGTGCCTGTGACACCTTCGGTACTGAGGGATCTCGCTCCTGGGACACCCGACAGATGTTTTTC. Translated: CACDTFGTEGSRSWDTRQMFF. The rearrangement joins TRDV2 to TRDJ3; possibly TRDD3 for D (5 bases). The CDR3 spans 21 residues. The germline V gene encodes CDR1 GEAIGNYY and CDR2 EKD. Deletions cut 0 bases from V and 0 bases from J, with 20 bases between.

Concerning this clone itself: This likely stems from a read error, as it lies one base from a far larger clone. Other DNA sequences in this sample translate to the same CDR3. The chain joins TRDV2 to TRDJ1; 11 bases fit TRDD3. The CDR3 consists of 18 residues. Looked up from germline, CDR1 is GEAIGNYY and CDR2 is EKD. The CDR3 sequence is CACDTLRFLGDTTDKLIF. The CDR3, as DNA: TGTGCCTGCGACACCTTGCGTTTCTTGGGGGATACGACCGATAAACTCATCTTT.

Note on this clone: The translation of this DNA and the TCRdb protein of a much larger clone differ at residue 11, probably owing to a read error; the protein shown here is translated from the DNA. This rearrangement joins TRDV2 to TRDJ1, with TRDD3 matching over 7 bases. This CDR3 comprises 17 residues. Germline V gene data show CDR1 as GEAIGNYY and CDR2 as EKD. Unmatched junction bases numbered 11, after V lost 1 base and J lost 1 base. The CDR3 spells CACDTLGGQTSTDKLIF. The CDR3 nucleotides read TGTGCCTGTGACACGCTTGGGGGACAAACCAGCACCGATAAACTCATCTTT.

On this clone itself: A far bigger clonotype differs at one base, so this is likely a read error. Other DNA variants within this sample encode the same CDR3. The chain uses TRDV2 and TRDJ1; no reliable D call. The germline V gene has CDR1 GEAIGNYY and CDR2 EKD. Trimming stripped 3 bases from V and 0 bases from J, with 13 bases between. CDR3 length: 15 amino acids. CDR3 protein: CACDGLLKYTDKLIF. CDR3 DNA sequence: TGTGCCTGTGACGGGTTACTGAAGTACACCGATAAACTCATCTTT.

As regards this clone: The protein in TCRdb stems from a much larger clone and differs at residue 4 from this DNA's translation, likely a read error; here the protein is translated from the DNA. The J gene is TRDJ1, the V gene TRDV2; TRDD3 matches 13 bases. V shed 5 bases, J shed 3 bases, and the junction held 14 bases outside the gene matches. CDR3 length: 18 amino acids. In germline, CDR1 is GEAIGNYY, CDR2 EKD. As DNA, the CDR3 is TGTGCCTGTGGCTACCTTACTGGGGGATACGAGAAGGCCGATAAACTCATCTTT. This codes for CACGYLTGGYEKADKLIF.